Following are 27 T cell receptor beta chains from one sample sequenced in a study of T-cell reconstitution after alpha-beta-depleted transplantation in children. The authors prepared the TCRbeta library with unique molecular identifiers. From the PCR reads, TCRdb called clonotypes with MiXCR, one entry per CDR3 protein. The sample records around 200,000 distinct CDR3 sequences, roughly a tenth being singletons. The specimen was PBMCs, collected before TCRalphabeta/CD19-depleted stem cell transplant. The receptors derive from a child under two years old with acute myeloid leukemia, due to receive a stem cell transplant.

To note about this clonotype: At one of its ends the junction is not consistent with the germline gene, which may arise from a read error. The V and J genes are TRBV12-3 or TRBV12-4 and TRBJ2-7, with 14 positions matching TRBD2. The length of the CDR3 is 18 residues. The CDR3, as DNA: TGTACCAGCAGTTTCATGAGGACTAGCGGGAGGACCGCCTACGAGCAGTACTTC. Amino acids: CTSSFMRTSGRTAYEQYF.

This clonotype was seen many times. The chain uses TRBV20-1 and TRBJ2-3; TRBD2 agrees at 7 bases. Trimming cost V 6 bases and J 3 bases; bases outside gene matches: 12. The length of the CDR3 is 15 residues. Germline CDR1 DFQATT, CDR2 SNEGSKA (reference sequence). CDR3 loop: CSAQRASGMTDTQYF. DNA of the CDR3: TGCAGTGCCCAGAGGGCTAGCGGTATGACAGATACGCAGTATTTT.

As concerns this clonotype: Germline and junction disagree at one end, which may indicate a read error. The V gene is TRBV20-1, the J gene TRBJ2-1, with 8 bases aligning to TRBD2. The CDR3 sequence is 14 residues long. Germline V gene lookup returns CDR1 DFQATT and CDR2 SNEGSKA (reference sequence). CDR3: CSVRETSEYNEQCF. For the CDR3, the DNA is TGCAGTGTTAGGGAGACTAGCGAGTACAATGAGCAGTGCTTC.

This clonotype was counted ten times or more. The chain uses TRBV5-1 and TRBJ2-3, with 8 bases fitting TRBD2. This CDR3 comprises 16 residues. V lost 1 base, J lost 4 bases, and 8 bases stayed unmatched. Germline V CDR1 and CDR2: SGHRS, YFSETQ. CDR3 region: CASSLFGSGGSDTQYF. CDR3 DNA sequence: TGCGCCAGCAGCTTGTTTGGCAGCGGGGGATCAGATACGCAGTATTTT.

This clonotype appeared many times. The V call is TRBV25-1, the J call TRBJ1-1; tentatively, D is TRBD1 (5 bases). V was clipped by 6 bases and J by 0 bases, with 8 bases between them. The CDR3 is made up of 13 amino acids. CDR1 MGHDK and CDR2 SYGVNS come from the germline V gene. Here the CDR3 DNA reads TGTGCCAGCAGAGCAGGGATGAACACTGAAGCTTTCTTT. Translated, it gives CASRAGMNTEAFF.

In this sample, this clonotype turned up many times. The gene calls are TRBV7-9 and TRBJ1-1, with TRBD1 identical over 7 bases. Trimming at V came to 6 bases and at J to 6 bases, leaving 13 bases not matched to a gene. Germline V gene lookup returns CDR1 SEHNR and CDR2 FQNEAQ (reference sequence). CDR3 size: 15 residues. This CDR3 reads CASSTSGTVTAEAFF. The DNA for the CDR3 is TGTGCCAGCAGTACCTCCGGGACAGTGACCGCTGAAGCTTTCTTT.

This clonotype was recorded many times. This chain joins TRBV3-1 and TRBJ2-1, with D tentatively TRBD2 (6 bases). CDR3 length: 16 residues. V lost 4 bases to trimming and J lost 0 bases, with 13 bases between them. Germline V gives CDR1 LGHDT, CDR2 YNNKEL (reference sequence). The CDR3 DNA reads TGTGCCAGCAGCCGTCGGTTGGGAGGCTCCTACAATGAGCAGTTCTTC. Its translation: CASSRRLGGSYNEQFF.

In this sample, this clonotype turned up many times. The chain joins TRBV20-1 to TRBJ1-1; no clear D gene. Germline V gene lookup returns CDR1 DFQATT and CDR2 SNEGSKA (reference sequence). Trimming stripped 6 bases from V and 1 base from J, with 12 bases between. The CDR3 is made up of 13 amino acids. The CDR3 bases are TGCAGTGCCCTAACCGGTAAGAACACTGAAGCTTTCTTT. It is translated as CSALTGKNTEAFF.

This clonotype was counted ten times or more. The V gene is TRBV18, the J gene TRBJ2-7; D not certain. V shed 5 bases and J shed 1 base, with 6 bases lying between them. CDR3 length: 12 amino acids. CDR1 and CDR2 from the germline V gene are KGHSH and LQKENI. CDR3 in DNA: TGTGCCAGCTCATGGGCTTCCTACGAGCAGTACTTC. It specifies CASSWASYEQYF.

In its sample, this clonotype was seen many times. The chain is built from TRBV18 and TRBJ2-6; D not certain. V was pared by 2 bases and J by 0 bases, with 11 bases between. Germline V gene sequence: CDR1 KGHSH, CDR2 LQKENI. The CDR3 length is 17 residues. CDR3 residues: CASSPSGFSSGANVLTF. CDR3 coding DNA: TGTGCCAGCTCACCAAGTGGTTTTAGCTCTGGGGCCAACGTCCTGACTTTC.

The sample holds many counts of this clonotype. This rearrangement joins TRBV7-2 to TRBJ2-7; 10 positions agree with TRBD1. With 5 bases clipped from V and 6 bases from J, the junction kept 7 bases outside the gene matches. From germline, CDR1 is SGHTA and CDR2 FQGNSA. This CDR3 is 14 amino acids long. The CDR3 sequence is CASSPRQGAGEQYF. The CDR3 DNA sequence: TGTGCCAGCAGCCCCAGACAGGGGGCGGGCGAGCAGTACTTC.

This clonotype was observed a handful of times. The genes are TRBV20-1 and TRBJ2-2, with 9 bases identical to TRBD1. Trimming cost V 1 base and J 10 bases; bases outside gene matches: 10. Per the germline V gene, CDR1 is DFQATT and CDR2 is SNEGSKA (reference sequence). CDR3 length: 15 amino acids. CDR3 sequence reads: CSARGATGGLKELFF. The CDR3 DNA follows: TGCAGTGCTAGAGGGGCAACAGGGGGCTTAAAGGAGCTGTTTTTT.

In its sample, this clonotype was seen many times. J is TRBJ2-5 and V is TRBV12-3 or TRBV12-4; no clear D. V shed 6 bases and J shed 5 bases, with 7 bases lying between them. CDR3 length equals 11 residues. DNA for the CDR3: TGTGCCAGCAGCAAGGTGGAGACCCAGTACTTC. Encoded protein: CASSKVETQYF.

Details on this clonotype: The junction departs from germline at one end; a sequencing error may be responsible. The chain combines TRBV3-1 with TRBJ1-2, with 7 nucleotides matching TRBD1. Germline V gene lookup returns CDR1 LGHDT and CDR2 YNNKEL (reference sequence). The CDR3 totals 12 residues. The chain's CDR3 is CASSREGAGDPF. The CDR3 DNA reads as TGTGCCAGCAGCCGGGAGGGGGCTGGCGACCCCTTC.

This chain joins TRBV2 and TRBJ1-5, with TRBD1 as a possible D gene (5 bases). There are 14 residues in the CDR3. CDR1 is SNHLY, CDR2 FYNNEI, per germline. V lost 7 bases and J lost 0, with 10 bases in between. As DNA, the CDR3 is TGTGCCAGCACTAGACAGAATAGCAATCAGCCCCAGCATTTT. Its translation is CASTRQNSNQPQHF.

This clonotype has ten or more counts. The chain employs TRBV11-2 and TRBJ1-5; D call uncertain. V lost 3 bases to trimming and J lost 1 base, with 4 bases between them. The CDR3 spans 13 residues. From germline, CDR1 is SGHAT and CDR2 FQNNGV. The CDR3 is CASSFASNQPQHF. The CDR3 region has the DNA TGTGCCAGCAGCTTTGCGAGCAATCAGCCCCAGCATTTT.

As regards this clonotype: Just one base apart from a much larger clone, this may be a read error. V usage is TRBV7-3 and J usage is TRBJ2-5; D tentatively reads TRBD1 or TRBD2 (5 bases each). Germline CDR1 and CDR2: SGHTA and FQGTGA. V was clipped by 0 bases and J by 9 bases, with 17 bases between them. The CDR3 is 15 amino acids. CDR3 sequence: CASSLTAGSEEPQYF. For the CDR3, the DNA is TGTGCCAGCAGCTTAACTGCAGGGAGTGAGGAGCCCCAGTACTTC.

The V gene is TRBV7-2, the J gene TRBJ2-3; no reliable D call. This CDR3 region has 15 residues. The germline gives CDR1 SGHTA, CDR2 FQGNSA. Trimming cost V 2 bases and J 2 bases, with 11 bases left between them. CDR3 region: CASSLPGPSTDTQYF. CDR3 coding DNA: TGTGCCAGCAGCTTACCCGGGCCCTCCACAGATACGCAGTATTTT.

This clonotype was seen at least ten times. The chain couples TRBV20-1 to TRBJ2-1; D is unclear. The V end lost 8 bases, the J end lost 4 bases, and 18 bases lay between the germline ends. CDR1 and CDR2 from the germline V gene are DFQATT and SNEGSKA (reference sequence). This CDR3 is 14 amino acids long. The CDR3 DNA follows: TGCAGTCCCCAGACTGTACCTCTTTACAATGAGCAGTTCTTC. It is translated as CSPQTVPLYNEQFF.

This clonotype came up many times. The chain combines TRBV5-1 with TRBJ1-2; TRBD1 is a possible D gene (5 bases). V was cut by 4 bases and J by 8 bases, with 21 bases left in between. CDR1 and CDR2 from the germline V gene are SGHRS and YFSETQ. The CDR3 covers 15 residues. The CDR3 DNA sequence: TGCGCCAGCAGCCCCCGGGACGTTTTCGGAGGAGGCTACACCTTC. Protein: CASSPRDVFGGGYTF.

This clonotype was seen many times. The chain combines TRBV3-1 with TRBJ1-2; TRBD1 is a possible D gene (5 bases). The CDR3 spans 17 residues. Germline assignment: CDR1 LGHDT and CDR2 YNNKEL (reference sequence). V dropped 4 bases and J dropped 6 bases, with 24 bases sitting between them. For the CDR3, the DNA is TGTGCCAGCAGCCCTAAAACAGGCACCACACCGGATCATGGCTACACCTTC. Protein product: CASSPKTGTTPDHGYTF.

This clonotype was detected ten times or more. The chain uses TRBV12-3 or TRBV12-4 and TRBJ2-2; a weak D match, TRBD1 (6 bases). V gave up 6 bases and J gave up 7 bases, with 18 bases separating them. CDR3 length: 15 amino acids. CDR3 in DNA: TGTGCCAGCAGAGAGGCAGGACAGTCCGGCGGGGAGCTGTTTTTT. Residues: CASREAGQSGGELFF.

The V call is TRBV12-3 or TRBV12-4, the J call TRBJ2-7; 13 bases are a match to TRBD2. The CDR3 is made up of 19 amino acids. The CDR3 coding sequence is TGTACCATCAGTTTATCGCTAGGGAAAGGGACTAGCGGGGCCTACGAGCAGTACTTC. Translation gives CTISLSLGKGTSGAYEQYF.

This clonotype was counted at least ten times. The chain couples TRBV5-8 to TRBJ1-5; D unclear. The V gene lost 2 bases and the J gene lost 3 bases, with 9 bases spanning the gap. Germline CDR1 reads SGHTS; CDR2 reads YDEGEE. The CDR3 spans 14 residues. Written as DNA, the CDR3 is TGTGCCAGCAGCTTCCCAGGCATCAATCAGCCCCAGCATTTT. It codes for CASSFPGINQPQHF.

This clonotype was seen repeatedly, ten times or more. The CDR3 protein is CASSAGGFYEQYF. CDR3 coding DNA: TGTGCCAGCAGCGCGGGAGGTTTCTACGAGCAGTACTTC. V and J are TRBV27 and TRBJ2-7; 8 bases map to TRBD2. The CDR3 is 13 amino acids. The J segment lost 3 bases and the V segment lost 6 bases, leaving 4 bases of the junction unmatched. Germline-derived CDR1 and CDR2 are MNHEY and SMNVEV (reference sequence).

This rearrangement joins TRBV11-3 to TRBJ1-1; 10 bases agree with TRBD1. With 8 bases clipped from V and 4 bases from J, the junction kept 7 bases outside the gene matches. CDR1 is SGHNT and CDR2 is YENEEA in the germline V gene. This CDR3 has 14 amino acids. The DNA for the CDR3 is TGTGCCAGCCGGACAGGGGGGGAGGTCACTGAAGCTTTCTTT. Its protein product is CASRTGGEVTEAFF.

The J gene is TRBJ2-3, the V gene TRBV5-5; TRBD2 matches 11 bases. Unmatched junction bases numbered 10, after V lost 4 bases and J lost 6 bases. Germline V lookup: CDR1 SGHKS, CDR2 YYEKEE (reference sequence). The CDR3 is 16 residues long. CDR3 in DNA: TGTGCCAGCAGCCCGACCGGGACTAGCGGCCTGGATACGCAGTATTTT. Protein sequence: CASSPTGTSGLDTQYF.